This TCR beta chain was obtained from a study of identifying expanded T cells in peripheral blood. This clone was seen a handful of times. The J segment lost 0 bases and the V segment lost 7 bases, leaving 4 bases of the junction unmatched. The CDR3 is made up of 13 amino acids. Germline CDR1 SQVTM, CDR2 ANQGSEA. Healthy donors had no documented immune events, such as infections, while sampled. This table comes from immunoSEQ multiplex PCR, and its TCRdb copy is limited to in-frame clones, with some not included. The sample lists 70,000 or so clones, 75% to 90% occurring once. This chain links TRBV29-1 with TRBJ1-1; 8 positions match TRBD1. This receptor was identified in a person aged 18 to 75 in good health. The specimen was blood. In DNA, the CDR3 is TGCAGCGCGGCGGACAGGGTGAACACTGAAGCTTTCTTT. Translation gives CSAADRVNTEAFF.